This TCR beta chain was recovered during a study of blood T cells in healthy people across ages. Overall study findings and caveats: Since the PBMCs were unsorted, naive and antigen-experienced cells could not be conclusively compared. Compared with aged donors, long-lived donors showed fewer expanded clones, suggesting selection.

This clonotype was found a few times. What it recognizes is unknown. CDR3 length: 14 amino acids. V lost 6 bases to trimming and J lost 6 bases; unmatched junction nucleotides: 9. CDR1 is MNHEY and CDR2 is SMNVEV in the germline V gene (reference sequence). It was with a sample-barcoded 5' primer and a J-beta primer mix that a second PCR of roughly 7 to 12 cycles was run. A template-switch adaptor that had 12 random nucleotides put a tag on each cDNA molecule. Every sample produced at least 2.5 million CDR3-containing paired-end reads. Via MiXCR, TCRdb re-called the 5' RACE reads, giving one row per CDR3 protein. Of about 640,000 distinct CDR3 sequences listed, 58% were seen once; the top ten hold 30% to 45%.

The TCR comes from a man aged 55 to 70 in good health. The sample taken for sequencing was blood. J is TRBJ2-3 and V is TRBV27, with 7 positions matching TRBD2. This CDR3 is CASRRRLAGDTQYF. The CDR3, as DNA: TGTGCCAGCAGACGTCGACTAGCTGGCGATACGCAGTATTTT.